One and the same sample provided the 22 T cell receptor beta chains below, sequenced in a study of Tregs in tolerant kidney transplant recipients. This table comes from immunoSEQ multiplex PCR, and its TCRdb copy is limited to in-frame clones, with some not included. The listing records approximately 31,000 clones. The source material was CD8+ T cells from blood, sampled before the transplant. These receptors were collected from a human donor who received a combined kidney and bone marrow transplant.

On this clone itself: The read finishes 3 residues shy of the CDR3 end, and the germline J gene is used to complete it. V gene TRBV19 combines with J gene TRBJ2-6, with a possible D match to TRBD2 (5 bases). V was cut by 0 bases and J by 0 bases, with 6 bases left in between. CDR3 length equals 16 residues. Germline V gene sequence: CDR1 LNHDA, CDR2 SQIVND (reference sequence). The CDR3 reads CASSIDEGSGANVLTF. The DNA read from the CDR3 is TGTGCCAGTAGTATAGATGAGGGCTCTGGGGCCAACGTC.

A word on this clone: From the germline J gene comes the end of the CDR3, since the read stops 3 residues before it. This chain uses TRBV20-1 with TRBJ1-2, with D possibly matching TRBD1 (5 bases). The CDR3 is 13 amino acids. Germline V gene lookup returns CDR1 DFQATT and CDR2 SNEGSKA (reference sequence). V was clipped by 0 bases and J by 4 bases, with 9 bases between them. CDR3 residues: CSARDTQGYGYTF. The covered CDR3 bases are TGCAGTGCTAGAGATACCCAGGGCTATGGC.

Remarks on this clone: The CDR3 extends 3 residues past the end of the read, so its final part is completed from the germline J gene. This chain joins TRBV19 and TRBJ1-2, with 8 bases identical to TRBD1. This CDR3 is 14 amino acids long. Germline CDR1 reads LNHDA; CDR2 reads SQIVND (reference sequence). J gave up 7 bases and V 2 bases, and 6 bases lay outside the gene matches. The covered CDR3 bases are TGTGCCAGTAGTATAATGCAGGGGGCAACTGGC. It yields the protein CASSIMQGATG. The full CDR3 protein is CASSIMQGATGYTF.

CDR3 bases read: TGTGCCAGCAGTGCGACACAGGGGGCCTACACTGAA. It codes for CASSATQGAYTE. The CDR3 in full is CASSATQGAYTEAFF. The chain joins TRBV6-1 to TRBJ1-1; the match to TRBD1 covers 9 bases. The read ends 3 residues shy of where the CDR3 ends; the end is completed using the germline J gene. The V segment lost 4 bases and the J segment 3 bases; nucleotides outside the gene matches: 6. Germline V lookup: CDR1 MNHNS, CDR2 SASEGT. This CDR3 is built from 15 residues.

Remarks on this clone: The DNA ends 3 residues before the CDR3 does, and the rest of the CDR3 is filled in from the germline J gene. The chain couples TRBV6-7 to TRBJ2-5; maybe TRBD1 (8 bases). TRBV6-7 is an ORF for which the function is uncertain. Trimming shortened V by 6 bases and J by 5 bases, and 25 bases separated the two germline ends. The CDR3 consists of 17 residues. The CDR3 loop reads CASSLSDREGWFETQYF. CDR3 DNA (partial): TGTGCCAGCAGCCTTTCGGACAGGGAGGGATGGTTCGAGACC.

For this clone: The CDR3 goes on 3 residues after the read ends, and that part is filled in from the germline J gene. The genes are TRBV7-6 and TRBJ2-3; tentative D call: TRBD2 (5 bases). The CDR3 loop spans 13 amino acids. The germline gives CDR1 SGHVS, CDR2 FNYEAQ. Trimming stripped 5 bases from V and 0 bases from J, with 6 bases between. The CDR3 DNA, read in part, is TGTGCCAGCAGCCGGACTAGCACAGATACG. The encoded protein is CASSRTSTDT. The full CDR3 is CASSRTSTDTQYF.

As for this clone: Read coverage stops 3 residues before the CDR3 terminus; the germline J gene supplies the remainder. The chain employs TRBV7-9 and TRBJ2-7; the D is unclear. CDR1 and CDR2 (germline): SEHNR, FQNEAQ (reference sequence). This CDR3 region has 13 residues. Trimming removed 3 bases from V and 1 base from J, with 7 bases in between. CDR3 bases read: TGTGCCAGCAGCTTGCTACCGTCCTACGAG. Translated: CASSLLPSYE. The CDR3 in full is CASSLLPSYEQYF.

Worth noting for this clone: The read terminates 3 residues before the CDR3 end, so the remaining end is supplied by the germline J gene. The chain is built from TRBV7-2 and TRBJ1-1, with 7 bases lining up with TRBD1. The CDR3 is 12 amino acids. Trimming at V came to 2 bases and at J to 6 bases, leaving 0 bases not matched to a gene. From germline, CDR1 is SGHTA and CDR2 FQGNSA. The DNA read from the CDR3 is TGTGCCAGCAGCTTACAGGGGGCTGAA. This translates into CASSLQGAE. The whole CDR3 sequence reads CASSLQGAEAFF.

Of note for this clone: The read comes to an end 3 residues before the CDR3 does, leaving the germline J gene to fill in the end. The J gene is TRBJ1-5, the V gene TRBV11-2; no clear D. CDR3 size: 13 residues. Trimming cost V 1 base and J 3 bases, with 4 bases left between them. Germline-derived CDR1 and CDR2 are SGHAT and FQNNGV. The CDR3 DNA, read in part, is TGTGCCAGCAGCTTAGCCCACAATCAGCCC. It yields the protein CASSLAHNQP. The CDR3, in full, reads CASSLAHNQPQHF.

Notes on this clone: The read terminates 3 residues before the CDR3 end, so the remaining end is supplied by the germline J gene. The chain carries TRBV7-6 and TRBJ2-5; D not resolved. The germline V gene has CDR1 SGHVS and CDR2 FNYEAQ. The CDR3 length is 14 residues. The V and J ends lost 5 bases and 5 bases respectively, with 15 bases between them. CDR3 DNA, as far as it was read: TGTGCCAGCAGCCTAACCGGCCCGGGTGAGACC. Its translation is CASSLTGPGET. The whole CDR3 is CASSLTGPGETQYF.

Regarding this clone: The sequenced fragment ends 3 residues before the CDR3 boundary, so the rest is inferred from the germline J gene. The chain is built from TRBV6-2 or TRBV6-3 and TRBJ1-1; D gene ambiguous. The CDR3 extends over 15 amino acids. V lost 0 bases to trimming and J lost 3 bases, with 11 bases between them. CDR1 is MNHEY, CDR2 SVGEGT, per germline. The covered CDR3 bases are TGTGCCAGCAGTTACTCGGCAGTTCCATACACTGAA. Residues: CASSYSAVPYTE. Given in full, the CDR3 is CASSYSAVPYTEAFF.

On this clone: The read gets to within 3 residues of the CDR3 end, and the germline J gene fills in the rest. This sequence joins TRBV14 and TRBJ2-2; D perhaps matches TRBD1 (6 bases). The CDR3 runs 14 residues. Germline CDR1 reads SGHDN; CDR2 reads FVKESK. V was shortened by 5 bases and J by 4 bases, with 11 bases between the two germline ends. The part of the CDR3 DNA that was read is TGTGCCAGCAGCTACAGGGTGGCCACCGGGGAG. Residues: CASSYRVATGE. The CDR3 in full is CASSYRVATGELFF.

Concerning this clone itself: The missing CDR3 end, 3 residues past where the read stops, is filled in from the germline J gene. The chain is built from TRBV19 and TRBJ1-4, with D possibly being TRBD1 (5 bases). Germline V lookup: CDR1 LNHDA, CDR2 SQIVND (reference sequence). The CDR3 loop spans 17 amino acids. With 0 bases removed from V and 7 bases from J, the gap between germline ends came to 18 bases. Partial CDR3 DNA: TGTGCCAGTAGTATAGATCAGGCAGGGTATCTTGGTGAAAAA. Residues: CASSIDQAGYLGEK. The full CDR3 reads CASSIDQAGYLGEKLFF.

As for this clone: The CDR3 end is not reached by the read, which stops 3 residues before it; the germline J gene fills it in. The chain has TRBV10-1 and TRBJ2-7; D perhaps matches TRBD2 (6 bases). Germline CDR1 is WNHNN and CDR2 is SYGVQD (reference sequence). The CDR3 contains 15 residues. V lost 2 bases, J lost 4 bases, and 15 bases lay in between. Partial CDR3 DNA: TGCGCCAGCAGTGAGCGGGGGACCGAAACTTACGAG. It encodes CASSERGTETYE. The complete CDR3 protein is CASSERGTETYEQYF.

Turning to this clone: The read is 3 residues too short to cover the CDR3 end, so that end is filled in from the germline J gene. The chain couples TRBV19 to TRBJ2-7; D ambiguous. The V end lost 4 bases, the J end lost 5 bases, and 6 bases lay between the germline ends. This CDR3 is built from 11 residues. Germline CDR1 is LNHDA and CDR2 is SQIVND (reference sequence). CDR3 loop: CASSTGDEQYF. The covered CDR3 bases are TGTGCCAGTAGTACGGGTGACGAG. The full variable domain, completed using reference TRBV19 and TRBJ2-7, is DGGITQSPKYLFRKEGQNVTLSCEQNLNHDAMYWYRQDPGQGLRLIYYSQIVNDFQKGDIAEGYSVSREKKESFPLTVTSAQKNPTAFYLCASSTGDEQYFGPGTRLTVT.

In regard to this clone: The CDR3 end is not reached by the read, which stops 3 residues before it; the germline J gene fills it in. The chain carries TRBV29-1 and TRBJ2-3, with TRBD2 identical over 8 bases. V was pared by 7 bases and J by 7 bases, with 7 bases of the junction left unmatched. CDR1 is SQVTM, CDR2 ANQGSEA, per germline. The CDR3 runs 12 residues. CDR3 in amino acids: CSAIPGGHTQYF. The CDR3 bases that were read are TGCAGCGCTATACCGGGGGGGCATACG.

Concerning this clone itself: The read ends 3 residues shy of where the CDR3 ends; the end is completed using the germline J gene. The gene calls are TRBV20-1 and TRBJ2-5, with 8 positions matching TRBD1. J was trimmed by 5 bases and V by 4 bases; bases with no gene match: 9. CDR1 and CDR2 from the germline V gene are DFQATT and SNEGSKA (reference sequence). The CDR3 contains 14 residues. CDR3: CSATPGQGWETQYF. The CDR3 DNA, read in part, is TGCAGTGCTACCCCCGGACAGGGTTGGGAGACC.

About this clone: The read halts 3 residues ahead of the CDR3 end, with the missing end drawn from the germline J gene. This sequence joins TRBV7-9 and TRBJ1-1; tentative D call: TRBD1 (6 bases). The germline CDR1 and CDR2 sequences are SEHNR and FQNEAQ (reference sequence). This CDR3 is built from 11 residues. CDR3 residues: CASSPDREAFF. CDR3 bases read: TGTGCCAGCAGCCCCGACAGGGAA.

A word on this clone: The read ends 3 residues shy of where the CDR3 ends; the end is completed using the germline J gene. This chain connects TRBV5-1 to TRBJ1-1, with 9 nucleotides matching TRBD1. The CDR3 is 14 residues long. Trimming removed 3 bases from V and 4 bases from J; junction bases left unmatched: 4. CDR1 is SGHRS and CDR2 is YFSETQ in the germline V gene. The CDR3 loop reads CASSWTGVGTEAFF. CDR3 DNA (partial): TGCGCCAGCAGCTGGACAGGGGTAGGCACTGAA.

Comment on this clone: The sequence runs out 3 residues before the end of the CDR3; the remainder is reconstructed from the germline J gene. This same CDR3 is encoded by further DNA sequences in the sample. The chain employs TRBV7-9 and TRBJ2-1, with D unresolved. The germline CDR1 and CDR2 sequences are SEHNR and FQNEAQ (reference sequence). Trimming cost V 4 bases and J 6 bases, with 7 bases left between them. CDR3 length: 12 residues. The sequenced CDR3 bases are TGTGCCAGCAGCTCGCAAGGCAATGAG. It codes for CASSSQGNE. The whole CDR3 sequence reads CASSSQGNEQFF.

Turning to this clone: At one end the junction does not follow the germline gene, possibly because of a read error. The missing CDR3 end, 3 residues past where the read stops, is filled in from the germline J gene. V usage is TRBV4-2 and J usage is TRBJ2-7, with 9 bases lining up with TRBD1. The CDR3 length is 15 residues. Looked up from germline, CDR1 is LGHNA and CDR2 is YNFKEQ. The covered CDR3 bases are TGCGCCAGCAGCCAGGGGACAGGGTGGTCCTACGAG. Translated: CASSQGTGWSYE. The whole CDR3 sequence is CASSQGTGWSYEQYF.

As for this clone: Coverage ceases 3 residues before the CDR3 finishes, and the germline J gene fills in the end. The chain combines TRBV19 with TRBJ1-5; weak D call: TRBD1 (5 bases). V was pared by 11 bases and J by 5 bases, with 10 bases between. The CDR3 totals 11 residues. Germline lookup yields CDR1 LNHDA and CDR2 SQIVND (reference sequence). The CDR3 bases that were read are TGTGCCGCAGGGTGGGATCAGCCC. This encodes CAAGWDQP. The complete CDR3 sequence is CAAGWDQPQHF.